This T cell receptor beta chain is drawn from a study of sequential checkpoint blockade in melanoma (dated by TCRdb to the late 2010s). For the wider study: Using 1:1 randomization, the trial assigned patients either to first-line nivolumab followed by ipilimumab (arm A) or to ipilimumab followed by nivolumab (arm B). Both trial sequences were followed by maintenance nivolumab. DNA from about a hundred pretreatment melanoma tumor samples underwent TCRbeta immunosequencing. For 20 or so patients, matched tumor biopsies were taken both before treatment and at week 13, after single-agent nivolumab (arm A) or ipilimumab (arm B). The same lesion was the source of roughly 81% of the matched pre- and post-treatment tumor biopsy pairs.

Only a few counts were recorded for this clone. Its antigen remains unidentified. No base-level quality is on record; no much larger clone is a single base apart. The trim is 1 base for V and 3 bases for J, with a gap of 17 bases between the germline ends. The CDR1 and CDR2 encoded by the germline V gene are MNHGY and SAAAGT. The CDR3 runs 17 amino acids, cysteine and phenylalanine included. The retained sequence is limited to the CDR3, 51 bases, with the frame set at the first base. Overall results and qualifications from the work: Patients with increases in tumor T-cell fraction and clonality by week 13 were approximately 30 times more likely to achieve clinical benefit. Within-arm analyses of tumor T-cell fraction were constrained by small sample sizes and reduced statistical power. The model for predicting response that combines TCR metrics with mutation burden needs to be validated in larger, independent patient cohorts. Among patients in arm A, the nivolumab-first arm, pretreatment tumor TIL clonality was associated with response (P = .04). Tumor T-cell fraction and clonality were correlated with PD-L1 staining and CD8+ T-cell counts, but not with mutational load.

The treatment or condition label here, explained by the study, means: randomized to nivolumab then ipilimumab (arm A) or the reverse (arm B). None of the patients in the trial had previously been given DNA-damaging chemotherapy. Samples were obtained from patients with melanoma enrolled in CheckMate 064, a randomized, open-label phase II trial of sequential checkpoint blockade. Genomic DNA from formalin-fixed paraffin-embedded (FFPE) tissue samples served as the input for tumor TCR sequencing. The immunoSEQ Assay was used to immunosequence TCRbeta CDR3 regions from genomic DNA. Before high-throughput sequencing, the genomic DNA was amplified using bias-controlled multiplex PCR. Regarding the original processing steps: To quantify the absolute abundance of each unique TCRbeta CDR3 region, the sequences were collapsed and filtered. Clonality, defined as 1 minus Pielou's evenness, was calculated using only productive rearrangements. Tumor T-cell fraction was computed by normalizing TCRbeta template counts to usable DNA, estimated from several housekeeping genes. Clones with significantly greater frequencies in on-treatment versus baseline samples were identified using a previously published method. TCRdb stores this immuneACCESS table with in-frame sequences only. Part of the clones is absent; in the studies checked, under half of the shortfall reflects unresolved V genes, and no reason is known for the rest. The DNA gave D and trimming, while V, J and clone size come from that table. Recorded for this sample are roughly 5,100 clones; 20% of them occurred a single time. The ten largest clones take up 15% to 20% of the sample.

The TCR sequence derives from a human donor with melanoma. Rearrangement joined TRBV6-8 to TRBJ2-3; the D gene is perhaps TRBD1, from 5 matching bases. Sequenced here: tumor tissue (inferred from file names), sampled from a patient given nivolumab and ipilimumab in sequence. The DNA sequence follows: TGTGCCAGCAGTTACTGGCCAGGGTTCCCCTTAACAGATACGCAGTATTTT. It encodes CASSYWPGFPLTDTQYF.